This T cell receptor beta chain was recorded in a study of molecular identifiers for immune sequencing clone quantification. Findings and limits, study-wide: Spiked Jurkat TCR RNA equivalent to one cell was reportedly detectable in some 960,000 naive cells.

Points on this clonotype: Its antigen is still unknown.

The CDR3 contains 16 residues. Germline loops: CDR1 DFQATT, CDR2 SNEGSKA (reference sequence). The trim removed 5 bases at V and 5 bases at J, leaving 10 bases unmatched. Previously reported methods and listed TCR primers produced the bulk TCR libraries. TCRdb re-called the PCR reads through MiXCR, storing one row per CDR3 protein. The data contain over 550,000 distinct CDR3 sequences, roughly 27% of them singletons. The chain carries TRBV20-1 and TRBJ2-2; the match to TRBD1 covers 11 bases. Specimen: naive CD8+ T cells from blood, with Jurkat cell RNA spiked in. The subset is: FACS-sorted CD8+CD4-CCR7+CD45RA+ naive T cells. The receptor was derived from a human donor in good health. Some libraries in this study had Jurkat cell RNA spiked in. CDR3 amino acids: CSAPPRTGGLTGELFF. Written as DNA, the CDR3 is TGCAGTGCTCCGCCGCGGACAGGGGGCCTGACCGGGGAGCTGTTTTTT.